This TCR beta chain was identified in a study of CD8 T cells in Susac syndrome. CDR1 is MNHNY and CDR2 is SVGAGI in the germline V gene (reference sequence). Germline trimming cut 8 bases from V and 5 bases from J; bases unmatched to any gene: 4. The CDR3 is 13 amino acids. TCR beta sequencing was performed on blood CD8+ and CD4+ T cells. The multiple sclerosis controls were treatment-naive patients affected by stable or active relapsing-remitting disease. RNA, at about 0.45 to 1 ug, was reverse transcribed with random hexamers. TCRdb redid the calling of the immunoSEQ multiplex PCR reads with MiXCR, one entry per CDR3 protein. The table includes more than 65,000 distinct CDR3 sequences, over 85% detected once.

The receptor was isolated from a human donor with multiple sclerosis. This sequence joins TRBV6-6 and TRBJ2-5, with TRBD1 matching over 11 bases. Sequences were obtained from CD8+ T cells from PBMCs. The CDR3 spells CASGQGALETQYF. The DNA of the CDR3 is TGTGCCAGCGGACAGGGGGCTCTGGAGACCCAGTACTTC.